This section outlines one T cell receptor (beta chain) sequence together with its context. Its antigen is not identified. This entry is derived from a study of T cell responses to AZD1222 COVID-19 vaccine. At the level of the study: Second-dose intervals of approximately 4 or approximately 12 weeks were pooled.

Overall study findings and caveats: Baseline seropositives among AZD1222 recipients totaled only six or seven.

TCRdb's copy holds only in-frame clones and misses some; the assay was immunoSEQ multiplex PCR. Found here are roughly 120,000 clones, 80% to 95% of them singletons; the top ten hold 14%. This sample comprised peripheral blood, obtained on day 0 of AZD1222 vaccination. The TCR originated in an adult in good health.

DNA for the CDR3: TGTGCCAGCGACGAGGGAGACGCTGGCGCAGATACGCAGTATTTT. The encoded protein is CASDEGDAGADTQYF. V is TRBV2 and J is TRBJ2-3, with D perhaps TRBD2 (5 bases). The germline gives CDR1 SNHLY, CDR2 FYNNEI. The CDR3 extends over 15 amino acids. The germline V and J ends were trimmed by 8 bases and 4 bases, with 19 bases remaining between them.